This T cell receptor (beta chain) was captured in a study of blood T cell repertoires in COVID-19. Study details: Some COVID-19 samples were acute and others convalescent; all came from the United States, Italy and Spain. The cDNA or gDNA used as material had been derived from T cells, B-cell-depleted T cells, or PBMCs.

Source study methods: Nucleated cell counts were estimated from reference gene primer amplification. The data were produced by immunoSEQ multiplex PCR, yet TCRdb's version contains in-frame clones alone and is incomplete. The V and J calls and clone size were taken over from that table, and D and trimming were inferred from the DNA. The sample yields hundreds of thousands of clones, about 89% seen once. Seattle cases were enrolled at active infection and followed longitudinally. This CDR3 comprises 17 residues. Germline values: CDR1 LGHDT, CDR2 YNNKEL (reference sequence). V lost 0 bases to trimming and J lost 2 bases, with 11 bases between them.

The sequenced sample was peripheral blood. The rearrangement joins TRBV3-1 (or the pseudogene TRBV3-2) to TRBJ1-6; D remains unclear. This sequence was found in a woman between 45 and 65 years old with COVID-19, enrolled during active disease. CDR3 in amino acids: CASSQEKHSTYNSPLHF. The CDR3 DNA sequence: TGTGCCAGCAGCCAAGAAAAGCACTCTACCTATAATTCACCCCTCCACTTT.